One sample yielded the 26 T cell receptor beta chains listed below, sequenced in a study of naive and memory T cell subsets. An equimolar mix of two oligonucleotides served as the beta constant-region primer for TRBC1 and TRBC2. Ligated cDNA was amplified by four rounds of PCR with nested alpha and beta constant-region primers and SP2. MiXCR was run by TCRdb on the UMI-ligation and nested PCR reads, yielding one entry per CDR3 protein. The sample consists of more than 95,000 distinct CDR3 sequences, roughly 15% of them appearing once. No antigen has been identified for these receptors. Overall study results and limits: A few larger clonotypes appeared in naive repertoires, especially CD8, possibly memory cells re-expressing CD45RA.

The sequencing input was naive CD8+ T cells from blood. The receptors shown here come from a human donor in good health.

Details on this clonotype: Mismatch with germline at one junction end may stem from a read error. The V call is TRBV4-3, the J call TRBJ2-7; D tentatively fits TRBD1 or TRBD2 (5 bases each). The germline V gene encodes CDR1 LGHNA and CDR2 YSLEER. The CDR3 length is 16 residues. The CDR3 DNA follows: TGCGCCAGCAGCCAAGATTGGGGGACGGAAGCCTACGAGCAGTACTTT. It encodes CASSQDWGTEAYEQYF.

The gene calls are TRBV27 and TRBJ2-7; tentatively, D is TRBD1 (5 bases). The CDR3 length is 14 residues. V gave up 8 bases and J gave up 0 bases, with 14 bases separating them. Germline CDR1 is MNHEY and CDR2 is SMNVEV (reference sequence). The CDR3 bases are TGTGCCAGCCAACAAGGGGTGGCCTCCTACGAGCAGTACTTC. Translated: CASQQGVASYEQYF.

In the case of this clonotype: At one of its ends the junction is not consistent with the germline gene, which may arise from a read error. The chain employs TRBV11-1 and TRBJ2-1, with TRBD1 matching 8 bases. CDR3 length: 15 residues. Germline lookup yields CDR1 SGHAT and CDR2 FQDESV (reference sequence). DNA for the CDR3: TGTGCCAGCAGCTTAGCCCCGGACAGGGACAATGAGCAGTTATTC. Translation gives CASSLAPDRDNEQLF.

This clonotype was counted between two and nine times. This chain connects TRBV7-3 to TRBJ2-7; TRBD1 matches 10 bases. The CDR3 totals 16 residues. Germline lookup yields CDR1 SGHTA and CDR2 FQGTGA. Trimming took 6 bases from V and 5 from J; bases not matched to a gene: 13. CDR3 protein: CASSSTGGGLYNEQYF. As DNA, the CDR3 is TGTGCCAGCAGTTCGACAGGGGGCGGTCTTTATAACGAGCAGTACTTC.

This clonotype occurred many times. The gene calls are TRBV7-9 and TRBJ2-2; 9 bases map to TRBD2. CDR1 and CDR2 from the germline V gene are SEHNR and FQNEAQ (reference sequence). Germline trimming cut 6 bases from V and 3 bases from J; bases unmatched to any gene: 8. The CDR3 extends over 16 amino acids. The CDR3 sequence: CASSPPSGIDTGELFF. The DNA for the CDR3 is TGTGCCAGCAGTCCGCCTAGCGGGATCGACACCGGGGAGCTGTTTTTT.

The V gene is TRBV4-2, the J gene TRBJ2-3; the D is unclear. CDR3 size: 16 residues. CDR1 LGHNA and CDR2 YNFKEQ come from the germline V gene. Trimming cost V 0 bases and J 0 bases, with 10 bases left between them. The CDR3 DNA sequence: TGTGCCAGCAGCCAAGACGACTCCACTAGCACAGATACGCAGTATTTT. It specifies CASSQDDSTSTDTQYF.

This clonotype was seen more than once but under ten times. The chain couples TRBV7-9 to TRBJ2-7, with D tentatively TRBD2 (6 bases). The CDR3 has 13 amino acids. Germline CDR1 is SEHNR and CDR2 is FQNEAQ (reference sequence). V lost 5 bases and J 3 bases, leaving 11 bases between the germline ends. For the CDR3, the DNA is TGTGCCAGCAGCCCCGCCGGGGGCTACGAGCAGTACTTC. It is translated as CASSPAGGYEQYF.

This clonotype showed up just a few times. The genes are TRBV4-2 and TRBJ2-3; D is unclear. Germline assignment: CDR1 LGHNA and CDR2 YNFKEQ. V gave up 5 bases and J gave up 2 bases, with 8 bases separating them. The CDR3 runs 13 residues. The CDR3 protein is CASSGRNTDTQYF. CDR3 coding DNA: TGTGCCAGCAGCGGGCGGAACACAGATACGCAGTATTTT.

Ten or more counts support this clonotype. V is TRBV7-9 and J is TRBJ2-5; D is tentatively TRBD1 or TRBD2 (6 bases each). CDR3 length: 13 residues. Germline loops: CDR1 SEHNR, CDR2 FQNEAQ (reference sequence). Trimming stripped 8 bases from V and 1 base from J, with 11 bases between. CDR3 residues: CASAGGGQETQYF. The CDR3 DNA sequence: TGTGCCAGCGCCGGAGGGGGCCAAGAGACCCAGTACTTC.

Ten or more counts support this clonotype. V gene TRBV4-3 combines with J gene TRBJ2-5; 7 nucleotides match TRBD2. Germline assignment: CDR1 LGHNA and CDR2 YSLEER. The CDR3 consists of 15 residues. The V and J ends lost 0 bases and 3 bases, in that order; junction bases with no gene match: 4. CDR3 bases: TGCGCCAGCAGCCAAGATCGGCTAGCGGAAGAGACCCAGTACTTC. Translation: CASSQDRLAEETQYF.

The chain carries TRBV12-3 or TRBV12-4 and TRBJ1-1, with D unclear. This CDR3 region has 18 residues. V was pared by 6 bases and J by 0 bases, with 23 bases between. This chain's CDR3 is CASSLRARGESVNTEAFF. The CDR3 DNA is TGTGCCAGCAGCCTAAGGGCCCGGGGTGAGAGCGTGAACACTGAAGCTTTCTTT.

This chain connects TRBV7-2 to TRBJ2-3; 8 nucleotides agree with TRBD2. Trimming removed 2 bases from V and 4 bases from J; junction bases left unmatched: 5. Germline lookup yields CDR1 SGHTA and CDR2 FQGNSA. This CDR3 has 15 amino acids. The CDR3 coding sequence is TGTGCCAGCAGCTTAACTAGCGGAGCACCAGATACGCAGTATTTT. It is translated as CASSLTSGAPDTQYF.

The V and J genes are TRBV7-9 and TRBJ2-1; D remains unclear. There are 15 residues in the CDR3. V lost 8 bases to trimming and J lost 8 bases, with 22 bases between them. Germline values: CDR1 SEHNR, CDR2 FQNEAQ (reference sequence). CDR3: CASGTNLPSPDEQFF. The CDR3 DNA sequence: TGTGCCAGCGGTACGAACTTACCCTCGCCCGATGAGCAGTTCTTC.

The chain has TRBV4-3 and TRBJ1-3; 11 nucleotides align to TRBD1. Germline CDR1 and CDR2: LGHNA and YSLEER. The CDR3 loop spans 16 amino acids. The V segment lost 3 bases and the J segment 1 base; nucleotides outside the gene matches: 2. The CDR3 nucleotides read TGCGCCAGCAGCCAGGACAGGGGGCAATCTGGAAACACCATATATTTT. This encodes CASSQDRGQSGNTIYF.

The sample holds a few counts of this clonotype. V gene TRBV3-1 combines with J gene TRBJ1-6, with a possible D match to TRBD1 (5 bases). CDR1 is LGHDT, CDR2 YNNKEL, per germline (reference sequence). Trimming took off 0 bases at V and 8 bases at J, with 11 bases between the two ends. CDR3 length equals 15 residues. The CDR3 bases are TGTGCCAGCAGCCAAGATCTGGGGGGATATTCACCCCTCCACTTT. Residues: CASSQDLGGYSPLHF. Drawing the rest from reference TRBV3-1 and TRBJ1-6, the complete variable domain is DTAVSQTPKYLVTQMGNDKSIKCEQNLGHDTMYWYKQDSKKFLKIMFSYNNKELIINETVPNRFSPKSPDKAHLNLHINSLELGDSAVYFCASSQDLGGYSPLHFGNGTRLTVT.

The chain is built from TRBV12-3 or TRBV12-4 and TRBJ2-7, with D tentatively TRBD2 (5 bases). This CDR3 has 15 residues. Trimming took 5 bases from V and 3 from J, leaving 17 bases between them. This chain's CDR3 is CASSPSQRMYYEQYF. The CDR3 bases are TGTGCCAGCAGTCCATCCCAGCGGATGTACTACGAGCAGTACTTC.

In its sample, this clonotype was seen a few times. This chain connects TRBV20-1 to TRBJ2-3; D may be TRBD1 or TRBD2 (5 bases each). Trimming shortened V by 0 bases and J by 3 bases, and 19 bases separated the two germline ends. CDR3 size: 17 residues. Germline V gene data show CDR1 as DFQATT and CDR2 as SNEGSKA (reference sequence). CDR3 in amino acids: CSARDSLVGDGTDTQYF. In DNA, the CDR3 is TGCAGTGCTAGAGATTCCCTGGTGGGGGACGGAACAGATACGCAGTATTTT.

V usage is TRBV25-1 and J usage is TRBJ1-1, with D possibly matching TRBD1 (5 bases). Germline assignment: CDR1 MGHDK and CDR2 SYGVNS. The CDR3 length is 12 residues. Trimming removed 8 bases from V and 11 bases from J, with 18 bases in between. The CDR3 DNA is TGTGCCAGCCATGACGGAGGGGTATATGCTTTCTTT. It codes for CASHDGGVYAFF.

This chain connects TRBV9 to TRBJ1-5; TRBD1 is a possible D gene (5 bases). Germline V gene data show CDR1 as SGDLS and CDR2 as YYNGEE. The CDR3 extends over 14 amino acids. With 3 bases removed from V and 0 bases from J, the gap between germline ends came to 7 bases. DNA of the CDR3: TGTGCCAGCAGCGGCAGGGATAGCAATCAGCCCCAGCATTTT. It specifies CASSGRDSNQPQHF.

The rearrangement uses TRBV7-9 and TRBJ1-4, with 8 bases that match TRBD1. V shed 5 bases and J 13 bases; nucleotides not matched to a gene: 6. Germline CDR1 and CDR2: SEHNR and FQNEAQ (reference sequence). The length of the CDR3 is 12 residues. This chain's CDR3 is CASSDDRGGLFF. In DNA, the CDR3 is TGTGCCAGCAGCGATGACAGGGGAGGACTGTTTTTT.

The rearrangement uses TRBV3-1 and TRBJ2-1; possibly TRBD2 for D (7 bases). Trimming removed 4 bases from V and 10 bases from J, with 14 bases in between. CDR3 length equals 13 residues. Germline CDR1 is LGHDT and CDR2 is YNNKEL (reference sequence). CDR3 amino acids: CASSLGGGYEQFF. Here the CDR3 DNA reads TGTGCCAGCAGCCTGGGCGGGGGCTACGAGCAGTTCTTC.

The table lists this clonotype with many counts. Written as DNA, the CDR3 is TGTGCCAGCAGCTTGACAGGAATCAATCAGCCCCAGCATTTT. This translates into CASSLTGINQPQHF. The V and J genes are TRBV7-8 and TRBJ1-5; a possible D gene is TRBD1 (6 bases). Germline CDR1 reads SGHVS; CDR2 reads FQNEAQ. The CDR3 extends over 14 amino acids. V was shortened by 3 bases and J by 3 bases, with 9 bases between the two germline ends.

This clonotype was seen more than once but under ten times. The chain employs TRBV27 and TRBJ2-1, with 15 bases lining up with TRBD2. CDR3 size: 16 residues. V lost 1 base and J lost 8; bases outside the gene matches: 3. CDR1 is MNHEY and CDR2 is SMNVEV in the germline V gene (reference sequence). The CDR3 DNA follows: TGTGCCAGCAGTTTATGGACTAGCGGGAGGGAAGATGAGCAGTTCTTC. It translates to CASSLWTSGREDEQFF.

The chain carries TRBV6-6 and TRBJ1-1; D is ambiguous. Trimming shortened V by 0 bases and J by 0 bases, and 17 bases separated the two germline ends. Germline V gives CDR1 MNHNY, CDR2 SVGAGI (reference sequence). CDR3 length equals 18 residues. The CDR3 coding sequence is TGTGCCAGCAGTTACTCAATCGACTTTCAGCCCCTGAACACTGAAGCTTTCTTT. Translating it yields CASSYSIDFQPLNTEAFF.

This clonotype occurred a few times. This rearrangement joins TRBV15 to TRBJ1-1; D might be TRBD1 (5 bases). V was shortened by 0 bases and J by 5 bases, with 10 bases between the two germline ends. This CDR3 spans 14 amino acids. The V gene's germline CDR1 is LNHNV and CDR2 YYDKDF (reference sequence). The CDR3 sequence: CATSREGVRTEAFF. The DNA of the CDR3 is TGTGCCACCAGCAGAGAGGGGGTGCGAACTGAAGCTTTCTTT.

This clonotype occurred a few times. The chain recombines TRBV7-9 with TRBJ2-7; a weak D match, TRBD1 (5 bases). Trimming removed 8 bases from V and 2 bases from J, with 13 bases in between. The CDR3 extends over 13 amino acids. CDR1 is SEHNR, CDR2 FQNEAQ, per germline (reference sequence). DNA for the CDR3: TGTGCCAGCTCCGGGCAGGGTCCCTACGAGCAGTACTTC. This translates into CASSGQGPYEQYF.